Presented here are 24 T cell receptor beta chains from one specimen sequenced in a study of blood T cell repertoires in COVID-19. TCRdb's table, derived via immunoSEQ multiplex PCR, lists solely in-frame clones and lacks some. The sample comprises around 130,000 clones, approximately 85% of which are singletons, and just under 3% rests with the top ten. Sequenced material: peripheral blood. The source is a man aged 45-65 years with acute or convalescent COVID-19.

The J gene is TRBJ2-7, the V gene TRBV4-2; possibly TRBD2 for D (6 bases). This CDR3 is built from 15 residues. V lost 2 bases, J lost 2 bases, and 13 bases lay in between. The germline V gene has CDR1 LGHNA and CDR2 YNFKEQ. The DNA of the CDR3 is TGTGCCAGCAGCCAATTTGCGGGGAACACCTACGAGCAGTACTTC. Residues: CASSQFAGNTYEQYF.

The sample holds a few counts of this clone. The CDR3 is CSVIIDTPYSNQPQHF. CDR3 bases: TGCAGCGTAATAATAGACACACCATATAGCAATCAGCCCCAGCATTTT. The gene calls are TRBV29-1 and TRBJ1-5; D is undetermined. This CDR3 has 16 residues. The germline V gene encodes CDR1 SQVTM and CDR2 ANQGSEA. With 6 bases removed from V and 0 bases from J, the gap between germline ends came to 18 bases.

The rearrangement joins TRBV27 to TRBJ2-1; D is possibly TRBD2 (5 bases). Germline CDR1 reads MNHEY; CDR2 reads SMNVEV (reference sequence). The CDR3 is made up of 13 amino acids. V was cut by 3 bases and J by 7 bases, with 10 bases left in between. This chain's CDR3 is CASSFSRTNEQFF. The DNA for the CDR3 is TGTGCCAGCAGTTTTTCAAGGACTAATGAGCAGTTCTTC.

This chain connects TRBV7-9 to TRBJ2-7; 9 bases fit TRBD2. CDR1 is SEHNR and CDR2 is FQNEAQ in the germline V gene (reference sequence). After removal of 5 bases from V and 4 bases from J, the junction contained 9 bases not matched to a gene. CDR3 length equals 15 residues. The CDR3 reads CASSLTGLAWYEQYF. For the CDR3, the DNA is TGTGCCAGCAGCCTAACCGGACTAGCGTGGTACGAGCAGTACTTC. Complete variable domain (other parts from reference TRBV7-9 and TRBJ2-7): DTGVSQNPRHKITKRGQNVTFRCDPISEHNRLYWYRQTLGQGPEFLTYFQNEAQLEKSRLLSDRFSAERPKGSFSTLEIQRTEQGDSAMYLCASSLTGLAWYEQYFGPGTRLTVT.

The gene calls are TRBV11-3 and TRBJ2-1; D perhaps matches TRBD2 (6 bases). The germline V gene has CDR1 SGHNT and CDR2 YENEEA. This CDR3 has 16 amino acids. V was pared by 3 bases and J by 6 bases, with 18 bases between. The CDR3 DNA reads TGTGCCAGCAGCTTGGACTACAGTGGTAGAAGCAATGAGCAGTTCTTC. Translated, it gives CASSLDYSGRSNEQFF.

The V call is TRBV5-4, the J call TRBJ2-6, with D maybe TRBD1 (5 bases). CDR1 and CDR2 from the germline V gene are SGHNT and YYREEE (reference sequence). The CDR3 loop spans 17 amino acids. Trimming took off 2 bases at V and 0 bases at J, with 12 bases between the two ends. CDR3 amino acids: CASSFVLDSSGANVLTF. The CDR3 nucleotides read TGTGCCAGCAGCTTTGTTCTAGACAGCTCTGGGGCCAACGTCCTGACTTTC.

The J gene is TRBJ1-1, the V gene TRBV11-3; D is unresolved. The CDR3 sequence is 16 residues long. V lost 6 bases and J lost 1, with 18 bases in between. CDR1 and CDR2 (germline): SGHNT, YENEEA. The CDR3 reads CASRSKLAGSNTEAFF. DNA for the CDR3: TGTGCCAGCAGGTCTAAACTAGCAGGATCGAACACTGAAGCTTTCTTT.

This clone occurred a few times. As DNA, the CDR3 is TGTGCCAGCAGAAACGGGAGGGTTACTGAAGCTTTCTTT. Translated: CASRNGRVTEAFF. J is TRBJ1-1 and V is TRBV4-2, with D hard to call. This CDR3 comprises 13 residues. Germline V gene sequence: CDR1 LGHNA, CDR2 YNFKEQ. The V gene lost 6 bases and the J gene lost 5 bases, with 13 bases spanning the gap.

The V and J genes are TRBV3-1 (or the pseudogene TRBV3-2) and TRBJ2-1; possible D gene TRBD2, 6 bases. Germline CDR1 is LGHDT and CDR2 is YNNKEL (reference sequence). The CDR3 length is 18 residues. V was pared by 1 base and J by 4 bases, with 20 bases between. CDR3 residues: CASSQVPPWDGRYNEQFF. The CDR3 DNA follows: TGTGCCAGCAGCCAAGTGCCCCCTTGGGACGGGAGATACAATGAGCAGTTCTTC.

The CDR3 protein is CASRSAAPSRDSIQETQYF. CDR3 sequence (DNA): TGTGCCAGCAGGAGCGCCGCCCCCTCCCGGGACAGCATACAAGAGACCCAGTACTTC. J is TRBJ2-5 and V is TRBV14, with 7 bases aligning to TRBD1. Trimming cost V 6 bases and J 2 bases; bases outside gene matches: 21. CDR1 and CDR2 from the germline V gene are SGHDN and FVKESK. CDR3 length: 19 amino acids.

The chain is built from TRBV4-1 and TRBJ2-7; 7 bases match TRBD2. Germline lookup yields CDR1 MGHRA and CDR2 YSYEKL. V lost 2 bases to trimming and J lost 3 bases; unmatched junction nucleotides: 13. The CDR3 is 17 amino acids. The CDR3 DNA reads as TGCGCCAGCAGCCAACGAGTCAGTGGGAGGGGTAACTACGAGCAGTACTTC. Translation gives CASSQRVSGRGNYEQYF.

In this sample, this clone turned up a few times. This sequence joins TRBV30 and TRBJ1-5; TRBD1 aligns across 7 bases. CDR3 length: 14 residues. Trimming cost V 1 base and J 6 bases; bases outside gene matches: 6. Germline V lookup: CDR1 GTSNPN, CDR2 SVGIG (reference sequence). The CDR3 nucleotides are TGTGCCTGGAGTGAGGGGGCTTGGGGTCAGCCCCAGCATTTT. It encodes CAWSEGAWGQPQHF. Supplemented by reference TRBV30 and TRBJ1-5, the full variable domain reads SQTIHQWPATLVQPVGSPLSLECTVEGTSNPNLYWYRQAAGRGLQLLFYSVGIGQISSEVPQNLSASRPQDRQFILSSKKLLLSDSGFYLCAWSEGAWGQPQHFGDGTRLSIL.

The chain uses TRBV7-3 and TRBJ1-1; the D is unclear. The CDR3 has 13 amino acids. Germline CDR1 SGHTA, CDR2 FQGTGA. V was pared by 4 bases and J by 1 base, with 7 bases between. CDR3 loop: CASSYYPNTEAFF. DNA for the CDR3: TGTGCCAGCAGCTACTATCCGAACACTGAAGCTTTCTTT.

The sample holds one count of this clone. The chain recombines TRBV11-2 with TRBJ1-4, with 8 bases lining up with TRBD1. CDR1 is SGHAT, CDR2 FQNNGV, per germline. V lost 5 bases and J lost 6; bases outside the gene matches: 5. This CDR3 contains 14 residues. CDR3 sequence: CASSLGQGHEKLFF. For the CDR3, the DNA is TGTGCCAGCAGCCTAGGACAGGGACATGAAAAACTGTTTTTT.

The chain combines TRBV24-1 with TRBJ1-1; D possibly corresponds to TRBD1 (6 bases). Germline values: CDR1 KGHDR, CDR2 SFDVKD. The CDR3 covers 14 residues. Trimming left V 4 bases short and J 2 bases short, with 10 bases between. This CDR3 is CATSELDRNTEAFF. CDR3 bases: TGTGCCACCAGTGAGTTGGACAGAAACACTGAAGCTTTCTTT.

This chain links TRBV7-3 with TRBJ2-2; a possible D gene is TRBD2 (7 bases). V was pared by 5 bases and J by 5 bases, with 21 bases between. This CDR3 comprises 17 residues. Per the germline V gene, CDR1 is SGHTA and CDR2 is FQGTGA. This CDR3 is CASSQVASGQWTGELFF. In DNA form, the CDR3 reads TGTGCCAGCAGCCAAGTGGCTAGCGGACAGTGGACCGGGGAGCTGTTTTTT.

The rearrangement links TRBV5-1 to TRBJ1-2, with D possibly being TRBD1 (5 bases). The CDR3 loop spans 15 amino acids. V was cut by 0 bases and J by 3 bases, with 12 bases left in between. From germline, CDR1 is SGHRS and CDR2 YFSETQ. CDR3 protein: CASSLASGAYYGYTF. In nucleotides, the CDR3 is TGCGCCAGCAGCTTGGCCTCTGGGGCGTACTATGGCTACACCTTC.

This clone has a single count. This chain uses TRBV19 with TRBJ1-5; 7 positions agree with TRBD1. The CDR3 extends over 16 amino acids. Germline V CDR1 and CDR2: LNHDA, SQIVND (reference sequence). Trimming removed 5 bases from V and 3 bases from J; junction bases left unmatched: 10. CDR3 amino acids: CASSPLTGTVNQPQHF. For the CDR3, the DNA is TGTGCCAGTAGTCCCCTTACCGGGACAGTCAATCAGCCCCAGCATTTT.

V and J are TRBV9 and TRBJ1-1; D is unresolved. CDR1 SGDLS and CDR2 YYNGEE come from the germline V gene. Trimming took 0 bases from V and 7 from J, leaving 4 bases between them. This CDR3 has 11 amino acids. CDR3 region: CASSVDGEAFF. CDR3 nucleotide sequence: TGTGCCAGCAGCGTAGACGGTGAAGCTTTCTTT.

This chain joins TRBV5-6 and TRBJ2-7; possibly TRBD2 for D (6 bases). Trimming took 4 bases from V and 4 from J, leaving 12 bases between them. Per germline, CDR1 SGHDT and CDR2 YYEEEE. The CDR3 spans 13 residues. CDR3 DNA sequence: TGTGCCAGCAGCGGAATGGCGGGGTACGAGCAGTACTTC. This gives the protein CASSGMAGYEQYF.

This chain uses TRBV6-1 with TRBJ2-7, with TRBD2 identical over 8 bases. Germline CDR1 MNHNS, CDR2 SASEGT. The CDR3 is 16 amino acids. V shed 2 bases, J shed 0 bases, and the junction held 6 bases outside the gene matches. The DNA of the CDR3 is TGTGCCAGCAGTGAAAAAATTAGCGGGGCCTCCTACGAGCAGTACTTC. The encoded protein is CASSEKISGASYEQYF.

This chain uses TRBV5-4 with TRBJ1-5, with 7 bases matching TRBD1. Germline CDR1 and CDR2: SGHNT and YYREEE (reference sequence). With 0 bases clipped from V and 3 bases from J, the junction kept 3 bases outside the gene matches. This CDR3 comprises 15 residues. The CDR3 is CASSLGGQNNQPQHF. The CDR3 DNA reads TGTGCCAGCAGCTTGGGGGGACAGAACAATCAGCCCCAGCATTTT. The full variable domain, rest sourced from reference TRBV5-4 and TRBJ1-5, is ETGVTQSPTHLIKTRGQQVTLRCSSQSGHNTVSWYQQALGQGPQFIFQYYREEENGRGNFPPRFSGLQFPNYSSELNVNALELDDSALYLCASSLGGQNNQPQHFGDGTRLSIL.

The CDR3 sequence: CASGPGRTNEKLFF. The DNA for the CDR3 is TGTGCTAGTGGCCCGGGGAGAACTAATGAAAAACTGTTTTTT. The chain couples TRBV12-5 to TRBJ1-4; D is unclear. This CDR3 is built from 14 residues. V was trimmed by 6 bases and J by 1 base, leaving 9 bases between them. Germline loops: CDR1 LGHNT, CDR2 FRNRAP.

The V gene is TRBV3-1 (or the pseudogene TRBV3-2), the J gene TRBJ2-2; 7 bases map to TRBD2. This CDR3 contains 15 residues. CDR1 is LGHDT, CDR2 YNNKEL, per germline (reference sequence). J lost 7 bases, V lost 8 bases, and 13 bases had no gene match. Here the CDR3 reads CASAEREAIHGELFF. CDR3 sequence (DNA): TGTGCCAGCGCCGAACGGGAGGCCATCCACGGGGAGCTGTTTTTT.